This T cell receptor beta chain emerged from a study of T cell responses to AZD1222 COVID-19 vaccine. This clone appeared a few times. The assay was immunoSEQ multiplex PCR, and TCRdb's table has in-frame clones only and misses some. The table lists about 120,000 clones, around 88% of them singletons. Germline V gives CDR1 SGHNT, CDR2 YENEEA. Trimming took 3 bases from V and 3 from J, leaving 9 bases between them. This CDR3 contains 13 residues. Sequencing used peripheral blood, obtained 28 days after the second AZD1222 dose. This sequence was found in an adult who received the AZD1222 COVID-19 vaccine. The chain couples TRBV11-3 to TRBJ2-7; no reliable D call. This CDR3 is CASSLALLYEQYF. The CDR3 DNA sequence: TGTGCCAGCAGCTTGGCGTTACTCTACGAGCAGTACTTC.